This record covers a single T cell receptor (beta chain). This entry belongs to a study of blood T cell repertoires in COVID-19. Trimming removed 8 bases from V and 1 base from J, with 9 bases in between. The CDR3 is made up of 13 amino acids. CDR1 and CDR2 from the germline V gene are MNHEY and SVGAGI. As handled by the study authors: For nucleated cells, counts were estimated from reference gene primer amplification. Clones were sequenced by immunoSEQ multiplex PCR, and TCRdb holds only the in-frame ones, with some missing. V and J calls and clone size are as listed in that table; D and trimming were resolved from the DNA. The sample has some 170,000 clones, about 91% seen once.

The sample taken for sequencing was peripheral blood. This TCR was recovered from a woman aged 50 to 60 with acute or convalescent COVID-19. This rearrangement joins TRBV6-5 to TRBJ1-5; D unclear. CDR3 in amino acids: CASLGRSNQPQHF. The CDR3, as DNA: TGTGCCAGCCTCGGGAGAAGCAATCAGCCCCAGCATTTT.